This TCR beta chain is from a study of regulatory T cells in long-lasting Graves disease. Looking at the study overall: Graves' patients who were just diagnosed had used antithyroid drugs for under 3 months. Notes on the study in general: Persistent disease showed a preference for TRBV28, TRBJ1-2 and TRBJ2-5.

The TCR beta library used iRepertoire HTBI primers with Arm-PCR amplification of CDR3. In the authors' workflow: Overall, samples carried approximately 60 TRBV and about 14 TRBJ segments. TCRdb reprocessed the multiplex PCR reads via MiXCR and lists one record per CDR3 protein. For this entry, the V and J calls and clone size follow TCRdb and not the study's own pipeline. The sample shows approximately 400,000 distinct CDR3 sequences, roughly 15% of them seen only once. Time point of the sample: newly diagnosed GD, antithyroid drugs for less than 3 months. Following extraction of RNA from PBMCs, that RNA was used to make the TCR library. Graves' disease diagnosis used American Thyroid Association guidelines. V was clipped by 5 bases and J by 3 bases, with 17 bases between them. The CDR3 sequence is 15 residues long. Germline V gene sequence: CDR1 SGHAT, CDR2 FQNNGV. This clonotype was counted ten times or more. The antigen is not known.

The origin of this receptor is a female donor with Graves disease. Sequenced material: peripheral blood mononuclear cells (PBMCs), taken at new diagnosis, from a patient treated with antithyroid drugs. This sequence joins TRBV11-2 and TRBJ2-7, with D unresolved. CDR3 in DNA: TGTGCCAGCAGCGACCATTTATTGGGTTACTACGAGCAGTACTTC. Translated: CASSDHLLGYYEQYF.